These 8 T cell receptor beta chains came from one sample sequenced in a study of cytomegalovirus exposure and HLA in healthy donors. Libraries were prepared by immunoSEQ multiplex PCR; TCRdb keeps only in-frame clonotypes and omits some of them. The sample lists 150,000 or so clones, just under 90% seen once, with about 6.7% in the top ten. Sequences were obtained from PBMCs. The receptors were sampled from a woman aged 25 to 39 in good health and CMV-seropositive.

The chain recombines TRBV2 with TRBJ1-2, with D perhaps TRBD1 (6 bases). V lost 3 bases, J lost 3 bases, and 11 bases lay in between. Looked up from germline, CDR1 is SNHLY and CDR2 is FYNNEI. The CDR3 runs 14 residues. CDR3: CASSDRGAYYGYTF. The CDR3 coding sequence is TGTGCCAGCAGTGATCGGGGGGCTTACTATGGCTACACCTTC.

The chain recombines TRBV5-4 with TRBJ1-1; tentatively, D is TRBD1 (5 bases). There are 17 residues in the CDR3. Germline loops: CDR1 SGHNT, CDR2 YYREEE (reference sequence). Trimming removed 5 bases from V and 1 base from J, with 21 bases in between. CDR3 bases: TGTGCCAGCAGACCCTGGGGGGGTCGTCAGGGGAACACTGAAGCTTTCTTT. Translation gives CASRPWGGRQGNTEAFF.

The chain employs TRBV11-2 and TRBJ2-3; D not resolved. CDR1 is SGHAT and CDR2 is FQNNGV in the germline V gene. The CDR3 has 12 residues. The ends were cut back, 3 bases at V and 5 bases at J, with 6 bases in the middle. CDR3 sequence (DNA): TGTGCCAGCAGCTTTGTCGTAGATACGCAGTATTTT. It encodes CASSFVVDTQYF.

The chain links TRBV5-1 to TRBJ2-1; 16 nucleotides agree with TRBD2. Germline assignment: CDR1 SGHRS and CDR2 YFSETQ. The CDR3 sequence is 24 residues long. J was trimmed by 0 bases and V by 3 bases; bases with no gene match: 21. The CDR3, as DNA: TGCGCCAGCAGCTCGCCCGGCCCGGGACAGGGAGGGACTAGCGGGAGGGGCTCCTACAATGAGCAGTTCTTC. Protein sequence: CASSSPGPGQGGTSGRGSYNEQFF.

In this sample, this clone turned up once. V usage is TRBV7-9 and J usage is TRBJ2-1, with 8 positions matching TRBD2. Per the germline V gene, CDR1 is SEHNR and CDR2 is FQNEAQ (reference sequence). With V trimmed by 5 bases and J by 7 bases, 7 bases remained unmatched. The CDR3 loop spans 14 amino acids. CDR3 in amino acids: CASSREGGWNEQFF. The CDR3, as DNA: TGTGCCAGCAGCCGGGAGGGGGGCTGGAATGAGCAGTTCTTC.

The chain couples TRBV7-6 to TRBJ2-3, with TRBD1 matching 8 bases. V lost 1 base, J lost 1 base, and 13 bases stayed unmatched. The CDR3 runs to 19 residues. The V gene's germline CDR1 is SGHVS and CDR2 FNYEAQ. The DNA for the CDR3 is TGTGCCAGCAGCTTAGAGGTCAAAAGCTGGACAGGGCGCACAGATACGCAGTATTTT. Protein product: CASSLEVKSWTGRTDTQYF. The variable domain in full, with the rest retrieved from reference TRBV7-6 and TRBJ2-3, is GAGVSQSPRYKVTKRGQDVALRCDPISGHVSLYWYRQALGQGPEFLTYFNYEAQQDKSGLPNDRFSAERPEGSISTLTIQRTEQRDSAMYRCASSLEVKSWTGRTDTQYFGPGTRLTVL.

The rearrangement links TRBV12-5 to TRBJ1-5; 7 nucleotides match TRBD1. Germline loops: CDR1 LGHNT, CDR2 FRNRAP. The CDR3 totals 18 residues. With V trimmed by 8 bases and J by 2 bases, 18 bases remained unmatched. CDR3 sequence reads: CASHHLVQGLVGNQPQHF. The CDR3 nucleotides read TGTGCTAGTCACCACCTCGTACAGGGGCTAGTAGGCAATCAGCCCCAGCATTTT.

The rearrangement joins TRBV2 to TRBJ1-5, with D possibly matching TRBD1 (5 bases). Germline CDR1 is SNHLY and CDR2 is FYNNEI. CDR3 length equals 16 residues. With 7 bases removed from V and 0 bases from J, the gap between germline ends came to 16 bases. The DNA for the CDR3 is TGTGCCAGCACTAGGGGAGGAGGGAATAGCAATCAGCCCCAGCATTTT. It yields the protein CASTRGGGNSNQPQHF.